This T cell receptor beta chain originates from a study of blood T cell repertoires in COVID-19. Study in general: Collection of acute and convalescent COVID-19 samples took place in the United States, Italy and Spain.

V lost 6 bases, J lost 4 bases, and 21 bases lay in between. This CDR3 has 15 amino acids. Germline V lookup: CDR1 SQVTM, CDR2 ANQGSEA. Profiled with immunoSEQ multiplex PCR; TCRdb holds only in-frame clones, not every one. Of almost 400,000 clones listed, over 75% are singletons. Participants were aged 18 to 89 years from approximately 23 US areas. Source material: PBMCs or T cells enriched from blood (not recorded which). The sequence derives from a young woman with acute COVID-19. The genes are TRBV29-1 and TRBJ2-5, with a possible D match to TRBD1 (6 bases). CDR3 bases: TGCAGCGTACCTCCGACAGGTTCTTATGGAGAGACCCAGTACTTC. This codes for CSVPPTGSYGETQYF.